Following are 23 T cell receptor beta chains from one sample sequenced in a study of cytomegalovirus exposure and HLA in healthy donors. The PCR had 60 Vbeta and 13 Jbeta primers. Profiled with immunoSEQ multiplex PCR; TCRdb holds only in-frame clones, not every one. The sample shows 55,000 to 85,000 clones, roughly 66% of them seen only once. Sequencing used PBMCs. The receptors originated from a woman aged 45-65 years in good health and CMV-seronegative.

The V gene is TRBV4-2, the J gene TRBJ2-7; 9 nucleotides match TRBD1. Per the germline V gene, CDR1 is LGHNA and CDR2 is YNFKEQ. This CDR3 has 16 amino acids. V trimming: 2 bases; J trimming: 9 bases; junction bases outside the gene matches: 14. The CDR3 DNA is TGTGCCAGCAGCCAAATCCTTTTACAGGGGGCCTCTGGGCAGTACTTC. Protein sequence: CASSQILLQGASGQYF.

With respect to this clone: The junction differs from germline at one of its ends, possibly a read error. The V and J genes are TRBV7-7 and TRBJ2-5; D remains unclear. The CDR3 is 16 residues long. Germline-derived CDR1 and CDR2 are SSHAT and FNYEAQ (reference sequence). CDR3 DNA sequence: TGTGCTAGCAGCTTAGTCGGCAGCGTCCGCCAAGAGACCCAGTACTTC. Its protein product is CASSLVGSVRQETQYF.

A single count supports this clone. This chain connects TRBV5-1 to TRBJ2-5; D may be TRBD2 (6 bases). The germline gives CDR1 SGHRS, CDR2 YFSETQ. Trimming removed 0 bases at V and 2 bases at J, with 11 bases between. This CDR3 is 15 amino acids long. The CDR3 DNA reads as TGCGCCAGCAGCTTGGTGGGGACTCCTCAAGAGACCCAGTACTTC. Its protein is CASSLVGTPQETQYF.

This chain uses TRBV4-1 with TRBJ2-6; TRBD1 matches at 10 bases. The CDR3 runs to 21 residues. The V gene end was trimmed by 1 base and the J gene end by 1 base; junction bases not matched to a gene: 13. Per the germline V gene, CDR1 is MGHRA and CDR2 is YSYEKL. The CDR3 protein is CASSQVGYYGQGGSGANVLTF. DNA of the CDR3: TGCGCCAGCAGCCAAGTCGGGTATTATGGACAGGGGGGGTCTGGGGCCAACGTCCTGACTTTC.

In its sample, this clone was seen a few times. This rearrangement joins TRBV6-1 to TRBJ2-2; 9 positions agree with TRBD2. Germline-derived CDR1 and CDR2 are MNHNS and SASEGT. Trimming cost V 4 bases and J 3 bases; bases outside gene matches: 0. The length of the CDR3 is 14 residues. The chain's CDR3 is CASSVAGDTGELFF. The CDR3 bases are TGTGCCAGCAGTGTAGCGGGAGACACCGGGGAGCTGTTTTTT.

The chain combines TRBV9 with TRBJ1-2; 9 bases match TRBD1. V trimming: 2 bases; J trimming: 4 bases; junction bases outside the gene matches: 6. The CDR3 length is 15 residues. Looked up from germline, CDR1 is SGDLS and CDR2 is YYNGEE. CDR3 in amino acids: CASSVLTGGIYGYTF. The CDR3, as DNA: TGTGCCAGCAGCGTCCTGACAGGGGGAATCTATGGCTACACCTTC.

The V gene is TRBV21-1, the J gene TRBJ1-1; TRBD1 is taken as the D call from the table, unchecked against the DNA. TRBV21-1 is marked as a pseudogene. CDR3 size: 14 residues. The CDR3 bases are TGTGCCAGCAGCAATCGTCGGACAGTCACTGAAGCTTTCTTT. Translating it yields CASSNRRTVTEAFF.

This clone has just one count. The chain is built from TRBV19 and TRBJ1-1; no clear D. This CDR3 region has 13 residues. V was trimmed by 5 bases and J by 1 base, leaving 8 bases between them. Germline loops: CDR1 LNHDA, CDR2 SQIVND (reference sequence). The CDR3 region has the DNA TGTGCCAGTAGTTTCTCAGGGAACACTGAAGCTTTCTTT. Its protein is CASSFSGNTEAFF.

This clone has just a few counts. The chain links TRBV15 to TRBJ2-7; 11 bases match TRBD2. J gave up 6 bases and V 1 base, and 2 bases lay outside the gene matches. The V gene's germline CDR1 is LNHNV and CDR2 YYDKDF (reference sequence). The CDR3 loop spans 14 amino acids. The chain's CDR3 is CATSRGTSGSEQYF. The DNA for the CDR3 is TGTGCCACCAGCAGAGGTACTAGCGGGAGCGAGCAGTACTTC.

The J gene is TRBJ1-2, the V gene TRBV6-1, with 9 bases fitting TRBD1. The CDR3 is 14 amino acids. The germline gives CDR1 MNHNS, CDR2 SASEGT. V shed 3 bases and J 7 bases; nucleotides not matched to a gene: 6. CDR3 sequence: CASSEDRGRIGYTF. For the CDR3, the DNA is TGTGCCAGCAGTGAGGACAGGGGACGGATTGGCTACACCTTC.

The chain has TRBV5-1 and TRBJ1-2; TRBD1 aligns across 8 bases. V dropped 0 bases and J dropped 8; count of bases not matched to a gene: 6. The V gene's germline CDR1 is SGHRS and CDR2 YFSETQ. The CDR3 has 14 amino acids. DNA for the CDR3: TGCGCCAGCAGCTTGGAGTGGACAGGGAAAGGCTACACCTTC. The encoded protein is CASSLEWTGKGYTF.

The chain is built from TRBV16 and TRBJ2-1, with 7 bases aligning to TRBD2. J lost 8 bases, V lost 5 bases, and 9 bases had no gene match. CDR1 is KGHSY, CDR2 FQNENV, per germline. This CDR3 is built from 14 residues. In nucleotides, the CDR3 is TGTGCCAGCAGCACGCGGGCGGGAGTAGATGAGCAGTTCTTC. This gives the protein CASSTRAGVDEQFF.

In nucleotides, the CDR3 is TGCAGCGTTCGGTCAGGGGGCGAGACCCAGTACTTC. Translated, it gives CSVRSGGETQYF. The chain combines TRBV29-1 with TRBJ2-5; 8 nucleotides align to TRBD1. Per the germline V gene, CDR1 is SQVTM and CDR2 is ANQGSEA. The V segment lost 5 bases and the J segment 5 bases; nucleotides outside the gene matches: 4. CDR3 length: 12 amino acids.

The V call is TRBV30, the J call TRBJ2-1; 11 bases are shared with TRBD2. With V trimmed by 7 bases and J by 1 base, 24 bases remained unmatched. The CDR3 contains 21 residues. Germline assignment: CDR1 GTSNPN and CDR2 SVGIG (reference sequence). The CDR3 DNA is TGTGCCTACACGTGGGGTAGCGGGAGGGATTTTGGTGGGTCGTCCTACAATGAGCAGTTCTTC. Translating gives CAYTWGSGRDFGGSSYNEQFF.

The rearrangement links TRBV25-1 to TRBJ1-1, with D unresolved. The CDR3 has 13 residues. V was clipped by 4 bases and J by 1 base, with 7 bases between them. Germline loops: CDR1 MGHDK, CDR2 SYGVNS. CDR3 bases: TGTGCCAGCAGTGGGCAACCGAACACTGAAGCTTTCTTT. Its protein is CASSGQPNTEAFF.

The chain links TRBV7-6 to TRBJ2-7; 8 positions match TRBD1. In germline, CDR1 is SGHVS, CDR2 FNYEAQ. With 1 base clipped from V and 2 bases from J, the junction kept 4 bases outside the gene matches. CDR3 length: 15 residues. DNA of the CDR3: TGTGCCAGCAGCTTAGGGGGGACAGGAGCCTACGAGCAGTACTTC. It codes for CASSLGGTGAYEQYF.

The chain has TRBV4-1 and TRBJ1-3, with 7 nucleotides matching TRBD1. The CDR3 has 17 amino acids. Germline V CDR1 and CDR2: MGHRA, YSYEKL. V trimming: 2 bases; J trimming: 3 bases; junction bases outside the gene matches: 10. CDR3 sequence: CASSQILTGYFGNTIYF. The CDR3 nucleotides read TGCGCCAGCAGCCAAATTTTGACAGGGTATTTTGGAAACACCATATATTTT.

The chain joins TRBV4-1 to TRBJ1-2; 7 bases are shared with TRBD1. V was pared by 3 bases and J by 8 bases, with 15 bases of the junction left unmatched. This CDR3 has 16 amino acids. Germline V gives CDR1 MGHRA, CDR2 YSYEKL. The CDR3 spells CASSHLRDSRPGGYTF. The CDR3 bases are TGCGCCAGCAGCCATTTACGGGACAGCCGACCGGGAGGCTACACCTTC.

This sequence joins TRBV16 and TRBJ2-1; TRBD1 aligns across 7 bases. The V segment lost 8 bases and the J segment 7 bases; nucleotides outside the gene matches: 11. Germline V gene lookup returns CDR1 KGHSY and CDR2 FQNENV. The CDR3 has 14 amino acids. CDR3 bases: TGTGCCAGCCGACAGGGAACGAACGTAAATGAGCAGTTCTTC. It codes for CASRQGTNVNEQFF.

This clone occurred a few times. The chain recombines TRBV5-1 with TRBJ2-7, with 7 bases matching TRBD2. Germline CDR1 SGHRS, CDR2 YFSETQ. V trimming: 4 bases; J trimming: 0 bases; junction bases outside the gene matches: 10. This CDR3 contains 16 residues. CDR3 sequence (DNA): TGCGCCAGCAGCATATACCCCGGGGGGAGCTCCTACGAGCAGTACTTC. Translating gives CASSIYPGGSSYEQYF.

V and J are TRBV11-2 and TRBJ1-4, with 7 bases aligning to TRBD1. V shed 1 base, J shed 7 bases, and the junction held 6 bases outside the gene matches. CDR1 and CDR2 from the germline V gene are SGHAT and FQNNGV. The CDR3 totals 15 residues. The CDR3 here is CASSLVWGTVEKLFF. DNA for the CDR3: TGTGCCAGCAGCTTAGTCTGGGGGACAGTTGAAAAACTGTTTTTT.

This clone was recorded a few times. This CDR3 is CASTTTTGWDGYTF. The CDR3 bases are TGTGCCAGCACCACTACTACAGGGTGGGATGGCTACACCTTC. The V gene is TRBV28, the J gene TRBJ1-2; weak D call: TRBD1 (6 bases). This CDR3 has 14 amino acids. Trimming shortened V by 7 bases and J by 6 bases, and 18 bases separated the two germline ends. Germline loops: CDR1 MDHEN, CDR2 SYDVKM.

This chain connects TRBV27 to TRBJ2-7; unclear D gene. Trimming took 6 bases from V and 1 from J, leaving 7 bases between them. This CDR3 has 12 amino acids. Germline V lookup: CDR1 MNHEY, CDR2 SMNVEV (reference sequence). CDR3 sequence: CASRDTSYEQYF. Written as DNA, the CDR3 is TGTGCCAGCAGAGACACTTCCTACGAGCAGTACTTC.